This T cell receptor beta chain was sequenced in a study of early T cells in non-severe SARS-CoV-2 infection. Unique molecular identifiers were affixed to single, distinct cDNA molecules. TCRdb reprocessed the 5' RACE reads with MiXCR, giving one entry per CDR3 protein. The sample consists of tens of thousands of distinct CDR3 sequences, about 10% of them appearing once. This clonotype has more than one count but fewer than ten. CDR3 size: 15 residues. V trimming: 4 bases; J trimming: 0 bases; junction bases outside the gene matches: 4. Germline V gene sequence: CDR1 LGHDT, CDR2 YNNKEL (reference sequence).

The sequence was collected from an adult who was a healthcare worker with PCR-confirmed SARS-CoV-2 infection or an uninfected control (not recorded which). The chain couples TRBV3-1 to TRBJ2-3; 7 nucleotides agree with TRBD1. Material: whole blood. The chain's CDR3 is CASSPWDSSTDTQYF. In nucleotides, the CDR3 is TGTGCCAGCAGCCCCTGGGACAGTAGCACAGATACGCAGTATTTT.